This T cell receptor (beta chain) was identified during a study of Graves' ophthalmopathy and Graves' hyperthyroidism. Comment on this clonotype: As yet, its antigen is unknown.

The study's findings and limits: Clonotypes were expanded in thyroid at above 0.001 frequency, and most also appeared in blood. For predicting ophthalmopathy progression, the model had roughly 70% sensitivity and under 85% specificity.

Ophthalmopathy donors showed moderate-to-severe activity, CAS ≥3, NOSPECS ≥4 and a duration under 3 months. Excluded: other autoimmune disease, uncontrolled infection, pregnancy or lactation. With 4 bases removed from V and 5 bases from J, the gap between germline ends came to 9 bases. This CDR3 is built from 14 residues. Germline assignment: CDR1 MNHEY and CDR2 SMNVEV (reference sequence). Beta-chain TCR CDR3 regions were amplified from RNA transcripts. First-round RT-PCR with HTBI primers preceded a second-round multiplex PCR. TCRdb independently ran MiXCR on the multiplex PCR reads; one entry per CDR3 protein. The sample records hundreds of thousands of distinct CDR3 sequences, approximately 39% being singletons.

Sample: peripheral blood. This clonotype originated in an adult man with Graves' ophthalmopathy. The J gene is TRBJ1-6, the V gene TRBV27; no clear D. The CDR3 is CASSSEPNNSPLHF. The CDR3 DNA sequence: TGTGCCAGCAGTTCAGAGCCCAATAATTCACCCCTCCACTTT.